These 23 T cell receptor beta chains originate from one sample sequenced in a study of T cells in Graves' hyperthyroidism and ophthalmopathy. Regions amplified from RNA transcripts were the TCR beta CDR3 regions. A first-round RT-PCR of the TCR CDR3 used the HTBI primer set. In TCRdb, the multiplex PCR reads were re-called with MiXCR into one record per CDR3 protein. The sample includes about 160,000 distinct CDR3 sequences, roughly 9.4% seen only once; the top ten take over 20%. The sample was blood. These receptors all come from a woman aged 18-29 years with Graves' hyperthyroidism that later progressed to Graves' ophthalmopathy.

This clonotype was counted ten times or more. The genes are TRBV6-1 and TRBJ2-3; TRBD2 agrees at 12 bases. CDR3 length equals 15 residues. Germline trimming cut 6 bases from V and 4 bases from J; bases unmatched to any gene: 5. Germline CDR1 is MNHNS and CDR2 is SASEGT. CDR3: CASSPLAGGPDTQYF. CDR3 nucleotide sequence: TGTGCCAGCAGCCCCCTAGCGGGGGGGCCAGATACGCAGTATTTT.

The sample holds many counts of this clonotype. V gene TRBV30 combines with J gene TRBJ1-1, with TRBD1 matching over 8 bases. V lost 5 bases, J lost 7 bases, and 6 bases stayed unmatched. Looked up from germline, CDR1 is GTSNPN and CDR2 is SVGIG (reference sequence). CDR3 size: 12 residues. CDR3 in amino acids: CAWDRGSGEAFF. The CDR3 DNA sequence: TGTGCCTGGGACAGGGGATCGGGTGAAGCTTTCTTT.

The sample holds many counts of this clonotype. The chain links TRBV29-1 to TRBJ2-1; D is undetermined. CDR1 is SQVTM, CDR2 ANQGSEA, per germline. CDR3 length: 10 residues. Trimming took off 7 bases at V and 5 bases at J, with 6 bases between the two ends. CDR3 nucleotides: TGCAGCGCCAGCAACAATGAGCAGTTCTTC. This encodes CSASNNEQFF.

This clonotype showed up just a few times. V gene TRBV14 combines with J gene TRBJ2-3, with 7 bases matching TRBD2. CDR3 length equals 16 residues. CDR1 SGHDN and CDR2 FVKESK come from the germline V gene. V was clipped by 1 base and J by 2 bases; unmatched bases: 6. This chain's CDR3 is CASSQGSGSPTDTQYF. CDR3 nucleotide sequence: TGTGCCAGCAGCCAAGGTAGCGGGTCCCCCACAGATACGCAGTATTTT.

There are many counts of this clonotype. The V and J genes are TRBV7-3 and TRBJ1-2; possible D gene TRBD1, 5 bases. Germline assignment: CDR1 SGHTA and CDR2 FQGTGA. Trimming left V 4 bases short and J 0 bases short, with 15 bases between. CDR3 length: 16 amino acids. The DNA of the CDR3 is TGTGCCAGCAGCTCCACTGGGAGGGGAGCTAACTATGGCTACACCTTC. Its protein is CASSSTGRGANYGYTF.

CDR3 in amino acids: CAITYTSTDTQYF. For the CDR3, the DNA is TGTGCCATCACCTATACTAGCACAGATACGCAGTATTTT. This sequence joins TRBV6-1 and TRBJ2-3; D remains ambiguous. The germline V and J ends were trimmed by 10 bases and 0 bases, with 11 bases remaining between them. CDR1 is MNHNS, CDR2 SASEGT, per germline. This CDR3 is built from 13 residues.

The V call is TRBV30, the J call TRBJ2-5, with 14 bases fitting TRBD2. Germline V gene lookup returns CDR1 GTSNPN and CDR2 SVGIG (reference sequence). CDR3 size: 16 residues. Germline trimming cut 5 bases from V and 1 base from J; bases unmatched to any gene: 6. DNA of the CDR3: TGTGCCTGGGGGGGGACTAGCGGGGGTCTCCAAGAGACCCAGTACTTC. It codes for CAWGGTSGGLQETQYF.

The sample holds a few counts of this clonotype. The junction departs from the called germline gene at one end, perhaps through a read error. The rearrangement joins TRBV20-1 to TRBJ1-4, with 10 bases fitting TRBD1. CDR1 and CDR2 from the germline V gene are DFQATT and SNEGSKA (reference sequence). The CDR3 extends over 14 amino acids. The CDR3 sequence is CSAGDRGRDEKLFF. The DNA of the CDR3 is TGCAGTGCTGGAGACAGGGGGCGCGATGAAAAACTGTTTTTT.

This clonotype occurred many times. The chain recombines TRBV2 with TRBJ2-5; D is perhaps TRBD1 (7 bases). V lost 8 bases and J 4 bases, leaving 11 bases between the germline ends. Looked up from germline, CDR1 is SNHLY and CDR2 is FYNNEI. The CDR3 totals 12 residues. Here the CDR3 reads CASDREAETQYF. CDR3 nucleotide sequence: TGTGCCAGCGACAGGGAGGCAGAGACCCAGTACTTC.

In its sample, this clonotype was seen many times. The V gene is TRBV3-1, the J gene TRBJ2-3; possibly TRBD1 for D (6 bases). There are 17 residues in the CDR3. CDR1 and CDR2 from the germline V gene are LGHDT and YNNKEL (reference sequence). The V end was cut by 0 bases, the J end by 4 bases, with 17 bases between. CDR3 sequence reads: CASSQDLSDSVPDTQYF. DNA of the CDR3: TGTGCCAGCAGCCAAGATCTTTCGGACAGTGTCCCAGATACGCAGTATTTT.

The table lists this clonotype with a few counts. The chain carries TRBV30 and TRBJ2-6; no reliable D call. The CDR3 is 12 residues long. Trimming shortened V by 1 base and J by 3 bases, and 1 base separated the two germline ends. Germline loops: CDR1 GTSNPN, CDR2 SVGIG (reference sequence). The CDR3 DNA follows: TGTGCCTGGAGTGATGGGGCCAACGTCCTGACTTTC. Protein product: CAWSDGANVLTF.

This clonotype was found once. This may arise from a read error, as a much more abundant clone is one base away. The chain joins TRBV18 to TRBJ1-5, with D maybe TRBD1 (5 bases). The CDR3 is made up of 17 amino acids. Per the germline V gene, CDR1 is KGHSH and CDR2 is LQKENI. The CDR3 nucleotides read TGTGCCAGCTCACCAGAAAAAGACAGAGGGAGCAGTCAGCCCCAGCATTTT. This gives the protein CASSPEKDRGSSQPQHF. The whole variable domain, filled in from reference TRBV18 and TRBJ1-5, reads NAGVMQNPRHLVRRRGQEARLRCSPMKGHSHVYWYRQLPEEGLKFMVYLQKENIIDESGMPKERFSAEFPKEGPSILRIQQVVRGDSAAYFCASSPEKDRGSSQPQHFGDGTRLSIL.

In its sample, this clonotype was seen many times. V is TRBV24-1 and J is TRBJ2-1, with 7 bases lining up with TRBD2. Germline CDR1 reads KGHDR; CDR2 reads SFDVKD. V lost 4 bases, J lost 1 base, and 3 bases stayed unmatched. There are 15 residues in the CDR3. CDR3: CATSETGGSYNEQFF. The CDR3 bases are TGTGCCACCAGTGAGACGGGAGGTTCCTACAATGAGCAGTTCTTC.

In its sample, this clonotype was seen a few times. The chain is built from TRBV18 and TRBJ2-1; D is possibly TRBD1 or TRBD2 (6 bases each). There are 15 residues in the CDR3. Germline values: CDR1 KGHSH, CDR2 LQKENI. Trimming left V 3 bases short and J 5 bases short, with 14 bases between. CDR3: CASSPIGGPHNEQFF. The CDR3 DNA sequence: TGTGCCAGCTCACCCATAGGGGGGCCACACAATGAGCAGTTCTTC. Combining the CDR3 with reference TRBV18 and TRBJ2-1 gives the whole variable domain NAGVMQNPRHLVRRRGQEARLRCSPMKGHSHVYWYRQLPEEGLKFMVYLQKENIIDESGMPKERFSAEFPKEGPSILRIQQVVRGDSAAYFCASSPIGGPHNEQFFGPGTRLTVL.

This clonotype appeared many times. The V gene is TRBV2, the J gene TRBJ1-1, with 7 bases matching TRBD1. The CDR3 is made up of 11 amino acids. The J segment lost 7 bases and the V segment lost 7 bases, leaving 3 bases of the junction unmatched. Looked up from germline, CDR1 is SNHLY and CDR2 is FYNNEI. The CDR3: CASIRGVEAFF. The DNA for the CDR3 is TGTGCCAGCATCAGGGGGGTTGAAGCTTTCTTT.

This clonotype occurred many times. The V gene is TRBV30, the J gene TRBJ1-6; TRBD1 is a possible D gene (5 bases). The CDR3 extends over 14 amino acids. Trimming shortened V by 0 bases and J by 7 bases, and 10 bases separated the two germline ends. Germline V lookup: CDR1 GTSNPN, CDR2 SVGIG (reference sequence). The CDR3 DNA sequence: TGTGCCTGGAGTGTACAGGTGAACAATTCACCCCTCCACTTT. Amino acids: CAWSVQVNNSPLHF.

This clonotype has a count of ten or more. The chain's CDR3 is CASSLTGTGGPFGNSPLHF. CDR3 bases: TGTGCCAGCAGCCTAACCGGGACAGGGGGTCCCTTTGGGAATTCACCCCTCCACTTT. The chain links TRBV28 to TRBJ1-6, with 11 bases aligning to TRBD1. The V gene's germline CDR1 is MDHEN and CDR2 SYDVKM. The CDR3 runs to 19 residues. V lost 6 bases to trimming and J lost 7 bases; unmatched junction nucleotides: 17.

This clonotype came up many times. The V and J genes are TRBV14 and TRBJ2-7; no reliable D call. Germline assignment: CDR1 SGHDN and CDR2 FVKESK. This CDR3 is built from 15 residues. V was clipped by 1 base and J by 6 bases, with 16 bases between them. The CDR3 region is CASSQGSWLDFEQYF. DNA of the CDR3: TGTGCCAGCAGCCAAGGATCGTGGCTAGATTTCGAGCAGTACTTC.

This clonotype was recorded at least ten times. The V and J genes are TRBV4-2 and TRBJ1-1; 7 positions match TRBD1. CDR1 is LGHNA and CDR2 is YNFKEQ in the germline V gene. V trimming: 2 bases; J trimming: 1 base; junction bases outside the gene matches: 1. The CDR3 runs 14 residues. The CDR3: CASSQRQGNTEAFF. CDR3 DNA sequence: TGTGCCAGCAGCCAACGACAGGGGAACACTGAAGCTTTCTTT.

Of note for this clonotype: This clone may be a read error of a much larger clone one base away. Here the CDR3 DNA reads TGTGCCAGCAGTTTTACGGGAGTACGCTTTGGGGCCAACGTCCTGACTTTC. Its translation: CASSFTGVRFGANVLTF. The chain uses TRBV28 and TRBJ2-6; perhaps TRBD2 as D (6 bases). In germline, CDR1 is MDHEN, CDR2 SYDVKM. CDR3 length equals 17 residues. Trimming shortened V by 3 bases and J by 3 bases, and 15 bases separated the two germline ends.

This clonotype has at least ten counts. This sequence joins TRBV7-9 and TRBJ2-5; 7 positions match TRBD1. With 4 bases clipped from V and 4 bases from J, the junction kept 6 bases outside the gene matches. The CDR3 is made up of 14 amino acids. CDR1 and CDR2 from the germline V gene are SEHNR and FQNEAQ (reference sequence). This CDR3 reads CASSSQGRLETQYF. The CDR3 bases are TGTGCCAGCAGCTCACAGGGGAGATTAGAGACCCAGTACTTC.

This clonotype has at least ten counts. The chain is built from TRBV6-1 and TRBJ1-5, with 9 bases aligning to TRBD1. Germline V gene sequence: CDR1 MNHNS, CDR2 SASEGT. Trimming removed 7 bases from V and 1 base from J; junction bases left unmatched: 11. This CDR3 spans 17 amino acids. The CDR3 DNA is TGTGCCAGCACTAGACCTTGGACAGGGGAGAGCAATCAGCCCCAGCATTTT. Translating gives CASTRPWTGESNQPQHF.

The chain combines TRBV27 with TRBJ2-7; D possibly corresponds to TRBD2 (5 bases). There are 14 residues in the CDR3. From germline, CDR1 is MNHEY and CDR2 SMNVEV (reference sequence). V was trimmed by 2 bases and J by 4 bases, leaving 12 bases between them. CDR3 region: CASSLKPGSYEQYF. CDR3 nucleotides: TGTGCCAGCAGTTTAAAGCCGGGGTCGTACGAGCAGTACTTC.